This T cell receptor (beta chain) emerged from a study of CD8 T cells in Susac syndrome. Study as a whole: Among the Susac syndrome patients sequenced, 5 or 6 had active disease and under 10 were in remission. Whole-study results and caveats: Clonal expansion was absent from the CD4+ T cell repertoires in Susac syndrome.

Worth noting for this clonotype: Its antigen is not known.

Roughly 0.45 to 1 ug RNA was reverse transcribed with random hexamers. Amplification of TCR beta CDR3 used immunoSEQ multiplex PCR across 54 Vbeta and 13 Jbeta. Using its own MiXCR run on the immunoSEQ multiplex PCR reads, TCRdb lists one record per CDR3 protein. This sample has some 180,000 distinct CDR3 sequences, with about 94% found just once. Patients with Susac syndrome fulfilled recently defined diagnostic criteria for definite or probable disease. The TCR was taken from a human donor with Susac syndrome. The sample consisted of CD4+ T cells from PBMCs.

Written as DNA, the CDR3 is TGTGCCATCAGTGACCCGGGCCAGGACAAAGCAGATACGCAGTATTTT. Translating gives CAISDPGQDKADTQYF. The chain combines TRBV10-3 with TRBJ2-3, with D tentatively TRBD1 (5 bases). This CDR3 is 16 amino acids long. Germline CDR1 reads ENHRY; CDR2 reads SYGVKD. The ends were cut back, 3 bases at V and 4 bases at J, with 17 bases in the middle.